This T cell receptor beta chain stems from a study of T cell repertoires in cytomegalovirus infection. This clonotype was detected ten times or more. TCRdb analysed the reads with MiXCR anew, one entry per CDR3 protein. The sample contains under 150,000 distinct CDR3 sequences, 8% to 9% of which appear only once. From germline, CDR1 is MDHEN and CDR2 SYDVKM. Trimming pared 6 bases from V and 6 bases from J, leaving 18 bases between. CDR3 size: 15 residues. The TCR originated in a human donor in good health (CMV status not recorded). Some clones in this sample may be carry-over from other donors' samples. Material: PBMCs. The genes are TRBV28 and TRBJ2-1; perhaps TRBD2 as D (7 bases). As DNA, the CDR3 is TGTGCCAGCAGCCTCTGGGGGGGGGGCCTCAATGAGCAGTTCTTC. It encodes CASSLWGGGLNEQFF.